These T cell receptor beta chains were read from a single sample in a study of graft-versus-host responses after intestinal transplantation. Profiling relied on immunoSEQ multiplex PCR, and the TCRdb table lists in-frame clones only, not all of them. The table lists over 20,000 clones, about half of them singletons. The sample consisted of alloreactive CD4+ T cells from a mixed lymphocyte reaction culture, taken before intestinal transplant. These receptors all stem from a human patient who received an intestinal transplant. Each CDR3 is given without its conserved first and last residue. Each record gives: V gene, J gene, D gene, CDR3 protein. D genes are given only for firm matches.

TRBV29-1	TRBJ1-4	NA	SVKRQINEKLF
TRBV5-1	TRBJ2-2	TRBD2	ASSPGLAGGLGGELF
TRBV15	TRBJ1-1	NA	ATRRELNTEAF
TRBV18	TRBJ1-1	NA	ASVAGVYAEAF
TRBV4-2	TRBJ2-3	TRBD2	ASSQAAGGTGDTQY
TRBV5-4	TRBJ2-3	NA	ASSGGGPSADTQY
TRBV2	TRBJ2-1	NA	ASSSEYNEQF
TRBV5-4	TRBJ2-7	NA	ASSLDPGKYEQY
TRBV2	TRBJ1-5	NA	ASSRDTSNQPQH
TRBV5-6	TRBJ2-2	TRBD1	ASSLGGTGGTGELF
TRBV5-1	TRBJ1-1	NA	ASSLGGGLNTEAF
TRBV6-5	TRBJ1-6	NA	ASRPPTGENSPLH
TRBV9	TRBJ1-2	NA	ASSVGPGGGYGYT
TRBV2	TRBJ2-3	TRBD1	ASSKDRGSADTQY
TRBV11-2	TRBJ1-5	TRBD1	ASSLDRGRGQPQH
TRBV2	TRBJ1-1	NA	ASIQEWTTEAF
TRBV6-5	TRBJ1-2	NA	ASRGWGGRVVGYT
TRBV27	TRBJ1-5	NA	ARGRPGVISPQH
TRBV6-5	TRBJ1-6	TRBD1	ASSPGTGVNSPLH
TRBV18	TRBJ1-3	NA	ASSPAGEGNTIY
TRBV2	TRBJ1-2	NA	ASSFSLQGTFYGYT
TRBV5-1	TRBJ2-3	NA	ASSSPGSWDTQY
TRBV6-1	TRBJ2-7	TRBD2	ASTRTSGPYEQY
TRBV11-3	TRBJ2-5	TRBD1	ASSPGAQGYGTQY
TRBV4-1	TRBJ2-6	NA	ASSQVVRGSGANVLT
TRBV21-1	TRBJ2-3	NA	ASSSRTSGGPCTDTQY
TRBV18	TRBJ2-3	TRBD2	ASSPGLLNTDTQY
TRBV7-6	TRBJ1-1	TRBD1	ASSQDRDTEAF
TRBV7-2	TRBJ2-4	TRBD2	ASSPGAGGLVKNIQY
TRBV5-1	TRBJ2-3	NA	ASSLGTGWGTDTQY
TRBV19	TRBJ1-1	TRBD1	ASQGRTEAF
TRBV14	TRBJ2-1	NA	ASSQDRGSYNEQF
TRBV7-2	TRBJ2-5	NA	ASSPGWTTQETQY
TRBV10-3	TRBJ2-2	TRBD2	ATTHGPGGLF
TRBV15	TRBJ1-2	NA	ATSRDTGWGNYGYT
TRBV6-6	TRBJ2-3	NA	ASSYGEALSTDTQY
TRBV6-5	TRBJ1-6	TRBD1	ASRVQGAVISPLH
TRBV19	TRBJ1-1	TRBD1	ASSADRDTEAF
TRBV6-6	TRBJ1-2	NA	ASRGQTNDGYT
TRBV6-6	TRBJ2-4	NA	ASKPGPLKSYIQY